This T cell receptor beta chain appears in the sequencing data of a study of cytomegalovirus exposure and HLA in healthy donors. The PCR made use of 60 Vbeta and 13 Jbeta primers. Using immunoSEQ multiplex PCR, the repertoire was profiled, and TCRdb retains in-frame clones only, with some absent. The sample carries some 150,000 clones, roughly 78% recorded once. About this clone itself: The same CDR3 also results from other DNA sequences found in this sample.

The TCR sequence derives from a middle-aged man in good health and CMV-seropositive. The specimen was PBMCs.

The DNA for the CDR3 is TGTGCCAGCAGGCCCACGGGACTAGCGGGCGACGAGCAGTACTTC. Protein sequence: CASRPTGLAGDEQYF. This chain links TRBV6-5 with TRBJ2-7, with 12 bases fitting TRBD2. The CDR3 spans 15 residues. J was trimmed by 5 bases and V by 6 bases; bases with no gene match: 8. Germline CDR1 and CDR2: MNHEY and SVGAGI.